These 22 T cell receptor beta chains originate from one sample sequenced in a study of control samples from healthy donors and cancer patients. Produced via immunoSEQ multiplex PCR; TCRdb's table is partial and in-frame only. Counted here are more than 20,000 clones, approximately 90% occurring once; the ten biggest clones make up roughly 13%. Sequencing was performed on PBMCs. These receptors all come from a man aged 50 to 59 with lung cancer.

The V and J genes are TRBV7-9 and TRBJ2-1; a weak D match, TRBD2 (5 bases). The germline V and J ends were trimmed by 1 base and 6 bases, with 10 bases remaining between them. The CDR3 has 14 residues. The germline gives CDR1 SEHNR, CDR2 FQNEAQ (reference sequence). The CDR3 protein is CASSLVSGFNEQFF. In DNA form, the CDR3 reads TGTGCCAGCAGCTTAGTTTCGGGGTTCAATGAGCAGTTCTTC.

The J gene is TRBJ1-2, the V gene TRBV6-5; D might be TRBD1 (6 bases). This CDR3 comprises 14 residues. V lost 7 bases to trimming and J lost 4 bases, with 16 bases between them. Per the germline V gene, CDR1 is MNHEY and CDR2 is SVGAGI. As DNA, the CDR3 is TGTGCCAGCAACCTCCAGGGGCCAGGCTATGGCTACACCTTC. Translating it yields CASNLQGPGYGYTF.

In regard to this clone: This same CDR3 is encoded by further DNA sequences in the sample. CDR3 sequence (DNA): TGTGCCAGCTCACCACAGGGCAATCAGCCCCAGCATTTT. Its translation is CASSPQGNQPQHF. This chain connects TRBV18 to TRBJ1-5, with unresolved D. Germline CDR1 KGHSH, CDR2 LQKENI. V shed 1 base and J shed 2 bases, with 3 bases lying between them. This CDR3 region has 13 residues.

This chain connects TRBV27 to TRBJ2-5, with D possibly matching TRBD1 (6 bases). Germline CDR1 is MNHEY and CDR2 is SMNVEV (reference sequence). The CDR3 covers 12 residues. Trimming removed 8 bases at V and 2 bases at J, with 9 bases between. The CDR3 DNA follows: TGTGCCAGCTCGGACAGACAAGAGACCCAGTACTTC. Its translation is CASSDRQETQYF.

The chain combines TRBV15 with TRBJ1-2; no clear D gene. There are 16 residues in the CDR3. Germline V gene sequence: CDR1 LNHNV, CDR2 YYDKDF (reference sequence). Between the trimmed V and J ends, which lost 5 bases and 2 bases, there was a span of 18 bases. The CDR3: CATSGLEGRGNYGYTF. DNA for the CDR3: TGTGCCACCAGCGGGCTCGAAGGAAGAGGGAACTATGGCTACACCTTC.

This chain connects TRBV18 to TRBJ2-7; D unresolved. The CDR3 consists of 13 residues. Germline V gene sequence: CDR1 KGHSH, CDR2 LQKENI. The V end lost 0 bases, the J end lost 0 bases, and 3 bases lay between the germline ends. For the CDR3, the DNA is TGTGCCAGCTCACCACCAAGCTCCTACGAGCAGTACTTC. Translating it yields CASSPPSSYEQYF.

The chain employs TRBV4-3 and TRBJ2-3; a possible D gene is TRBD1 (6 bases). Germline V CDR1 and CDR2: LGHNA, YSLEER. The V gene lost 3 bases and the J gene lost 5 bases, with 21 bases spanning the gap. This CDR3 contains 17 residues. CDR3 loop: CASSQQPRWGPGDTQYF. CDR3 nucleotide sequence: TGCGCCAGCAGCCAGCAGCCCAGGTGGGGGCCGGGAGATACGCAGTATTTT.

The genes are TRBV6-6 and TRBJ1-1; tentatively, D is TRBD1 (5 bases). The CDR3 length is 12 residues. Germline CDR1 is MNHNY and CDR2 is SVGAGI (reference sequence). The V gene lost 2 bases and the J gene lost 11 bases, with 12 bases spanning the gap. CDR3 sequence: CASSYRGPEAFF. In DNA form, the CDR3 reads TGTGCCAGCAGTTACAGGGGCCCCGAGGCTTTCTTT.

J is TRBJ2-1 and V is TRBV24-1; D may match TRBD1 or TRBD2 (5 bases each). Germline values: CDR1 KGHDR, CDR2 SFDVKD. The CDR3 has 14 amino acids. Trimming removed 7 bases at V and 7 bases at J, with 16 bases between. CDR3 coding DNA: TGTGCCACCAGGCCGGGACCCCTTGGGAATGAGCAGTTCTTC. Translating gives CATRPGPLGNEQFF.

CDR3 in DNA: TGCGCCAGCAGCTTGATCTTAGCAGGACAGGATGGCTACACCTTC. Protein sequence: CASSLILAGQDGYTF. The chain joins TRBV5-1 to TRBJ1-2, with 7 bases matching TRBD1. V gave up 1 base and J gave up 6 bases; unmatched junction bases: 9. This CDR3 region has 15 residues. The germline gives CDR1 SGHRS, CDR2 YFSETQ.

V usage is TRBV12-3 or TRBV12-4 and J usage is TRBJ1-4; D not resolved. Trimming shortened V by 3 bases and J by 5 bases, and 7 bases separated the two germline ends. This CDR3 comprises 13 residues. The CDR3 region is CASSFYGNEKLFF. The CDR3 DNA reads TGTGCCAGCAGTTTCTACGGGAATGAAAAACTGTTTTTT.

This CDR3 is CASSQEQGGGDEQFF. CDR3 sequence (DNA): TGCGCCAGCAGCCAAGAGCAGGGGGGAGGGGATGAGCAGTTCTTC. This chain connects TRBV4-3 to TRBJ2-1, with D tentatively TRBD1 or TRBD2 (7 bases each). In germline, CDR1 is LGHNA, CDR2 YSLEER. The CDR3 has 15 residues. With 0 bases removed from V and 8 bases from J, the gap between germline ends came to 14 bases.

In this sample, this clone turned up a few times. The V gene is TRBV5-1, the J gene TRBJ2-2; 10 nucleotides line up with TRBD1. V was pared by 0 bases and J by 6 bases, with 5 bases of the junction left unmatched. Looked up from germline, CDR1 is SGHRS and CDR2 is YFSETQ. The CDR3 covers 16 residues. CDR3 protein: CASSLGDRGGAGELFF. CDR3 in DNA: TGCGCCAGCAGCTTGGGGGACAGGGGAGGAGCCGGGGAGCTGTTTTTT. Complete variable domain (other parts from reference TRBV5-1 and TRBJ2-2): KAGVTQTPRYLIKTRGQQVTLSCSPISGHRSVSWYQQTPGQGLQFLFEYFSETQRNKGNFPGRFSGRQFSNSRSEMNVSTLELGDSALYLCASSLGDRGGAGELFFGEGSRLTVL.

V is TRBV7-6 and J is TRBJ2-1; a possible D gene is TRBD1 (7 bases). V lost 5 bases, J lost 0 bases, and 20 bases lay in between. Germline values: CDR1 SGHVS, CDR2 FNYEAQ. This CDR3 spans 18 amino acids. This CDR3 is CASSPTQGGTGSYNEQFF. CDR3 nucleotides: TGTGCCAGCAGCCCGACCCAGGGGGGCACCGGCTCCTACAATGAGCAGTTCTTC.

The chain is built from TRBV20-1 and TRBJ2-2; possibly TRBD1 for D (5 bases). Germline CDR1 DFQATT, CDR2 SNEGSKA (reference sequence). Trimming stripped 3 bases from V and 5 bases from J, with 16 bases between. This CDR3 region has 15 residues. In DNA form, the CDR3 reads TGCAGTGCTAGTGGGCCGTCAGGGATTACCGGGGAGCTGTTTTTT. Its protein product is CSASGPSGITGELFF.

V and J are TRBV5-8 and TRBJ1-5; D is undetermined. The V and J ends lost 4 bases and 3 bases respectively, with 5 bases between them. Germline V CDR1 and CDR2: SGHTS, YDEGEE. This CDR3 comprises 12 residues. CDR3 in amino acids: CASSDLNQPQHF. Here the CDR3 DNA reads TGTGCCAGCAGCGACCTCAATCAGCCCCAGCATTTT. Full variable domain (missing parts from reference TRBV5-8 and TRBJ1-5): EAGVTQSPTHLIKTRGQQATLRCSPISGHTSVYWYQQALGLGLQFLLWYDEGEERNRGNFPPRFSGRQFPNYSSELNVNALELEDSALYLCASSDLNQPQHFGDGTRLSIL.

V is TRBV7-3 and J is TRBJ2-1, with 7 positions matching TRBD1. The V gene's germline CDR1 is SGHTA and CDR2 FQGTGA. This CDR3 has 15 residues. V lost 1 base to trimming and J lost 7 bases; unmatched junction nucleotides: 7. DNA for the CDR3: TGTGCCAGCAGCTTAATCCCGACAGGGTGGAATGAGCAGTTCTTC. Amino acid sequence: CASSLIPTGWNEQFF.

J is TRBJ1-4 and V is TRBV30, with no clear D. This CDR3 is built from 13 residues. V lost 3 bases, J lost 3 bases, and 8 bases lay in between. CDR1 GTSNPN and CDR2 SVGIG come from the germline V gene (reference sequence). CDR3 DNA sequence: TGTGCCTGGAGACAGCCCGCTAATGAAAAACTGTTTTTT. It specifies CAWRQPANEKLFF. The variable domain in full, with the rest retrieved from reference TRBV30 and TRBJ1-4, is SQTIHQWPATLVQPVGSPLSLECTVEGTSNPNLYWYRQAAGRGLQLLFYSVGIGQISSEVPQNLSASRPQDRQFILSSKKLLLSDSGFYLCAWRQPANEKLFFGSGTQLSVL.

This chain connects TRBV9 to TRBJ2-3; TRBD2 matches 10 bases. CDR1 and CDR2 from the germline V gene are SGDLS and YYNGEE. The junction had 5 bases not matched to a gene; V was cut back by 0 bases and J by 1 base. There are 17 residues in the CDR3. CDR3: CASSVESSGGGTDTQYF. CDR3 bases: TGTGCCAGCAGCGTAGAATCTAGCGGGGGAGGCACAGATACGCAGTATTTT.

The V gene is TRBV24-1, the J gene TRBJ2-1; 7 bases line up with TRBD2. The CDR3 runs to 16 residues. Trimming cost V 3 bases and J 2 bases; bases outside gene matches: 6. Germline V gene sequence: CDR1 KGHDR, CDR2 SFDVKD. DNA of the CDR3: TGTGCCACCAGTGATATGACCGGGACTACCTACAATGAGCAGTTCTTC. Its translation: CATSDMTGTTYNEQFF.

The CDR3 nucleotides read TGTGCCAGCAGCTTAGGTTGGGGCAGGGGGCGAATAGGGGAGACCCAGTACTTC. Protein product: CASSLGWGRGRIGETQYF. This sequence joins TRBV7-2 and TRBJ2-5, with TRBD1 matching 8 bases. This CDR3 has 18 amino acids. In germline, CDR1 is SGHTA, CDR2 FQGNSA. V shed 1 base and J 5 bases; nucleotides not matched to a gene: 15.

The chain is built from TRBV30 and TRBJ2-5; D is unclear. CDR3 size: 11 residues. Germline assignment: CDR1 GTSNPN and CDR2 SVGIG (reference sequence). With 0 bases removed from V and 5 bases from J, the gap between germline ends came to 4 bases. CDR3: CAWSVTETQYF. CDR3 coding DNA: TGTGCCTGGAGTGTCACCGAGACCCAGTACTTC.